The entry below gives a single T cell receptor (beta chain) sequence along with its context. Its antigen remains unknown. TCRdb reprocessed the 5' RACE reads with MiXCR, giving one entry per CDR3 protein. Among about 520,000 distinct CDR3 sequences listed, less than 25% were seen once. This record belongs to a study of identical twins. Study-level findings and limits: Modelling underestimated the level of out-of-frame TCR alpha sharing observed in monozygotic twins. Cord blood beta clonotypes that were abundant carried fewer insertions, and memory repertoires showed no such trend.

The CDR3 has 18 residues. Trimming took 3 bases from V and 5 from J, leaving 25 bases between them. These data also formed part of another study, on T cells expressing NK-cell markers. That study reports: Eight donors were sequenced, seven testing HCMV-seropositive and one testing seronegative. Of CD8+ T cells, 1.0-7.0% belonged to dominant NKG2C+ clonotypes in several donors.

Sequencing was performed on CD4+ T cells sorted from blood. This clonotype was obtained from a woman aged 18-29 years in good health. The chain combines TRBV12-3 or TRBV12-4 with TRBJ2-5; tentative D call: TRBD2 (6 bases). Here the CDR3 reads CASSLNKRVGGIAETQYF. DNA for the CDR3: TGTGCCAGCAGTTTGAATAAGCGTGTAGGCGGGATAGCTGAGACCCAGTACTTC.